The 21 T cell receptor beta chains below all came from one sample that was sequenced in a study of blood T cell repertoires in COVID-19. Generated by immunoSEQ multiplex PCR, the TCRdb table keeps only in-frame clones and is missing some. The sample includes approximately 260,000 clones, approximately 86% of them seen just once. The specimen sequenced was peripheral blood. These TCRs come from a man in his 60s who had recovered from COVID-19.

This chain joins TRBV24-1 and TRBJ1-2, with 8 nucleotides matching TRBD1. There are 17 residues in the CDR3. Per the germline V gene, CDR1 is KGHDR and CDR2 is SFDVKD. J gave up 8 bases and V 3 bases, and 16 bases lay outside the gene matches. The CDR3 region has the DNA TGTGCCACCAGTGATGGGACAGGCGGCCTGAAGGGATGGGGCTACACCTTC. As protein: CATSDGTGGLKGWGYTF.

The chain uses TRBV2 and TRBJ2-1, with D maybe TRBD2 (5 bases). V gave up 3 bases and J gave up 0 bases, with 9 bases separating them. The CDR3 is 15 residues long. Looked up from germline, CDR1 is SNHLY and CDR2 is FYNNEI. CDR3 amino acids: CASSDEGSSYNEQFF. The CDR3 region has the DNA TGTGCCAGCAGTGATGAGGGAAGCTCCTACAATGAGCAGTTCTTC.

In this sample, this clone turned up once. The rearrangement links TRBV19 to TRBJ1-2; D perhaps matches TRBD1 (5 bases). CDR1 is LNHDA and CDR2 is SQIVND in the germline V gene (reference sequence). The CDR3 loop spans 15 amino acids. Trimming left V 1 base short and J 8 bases short, with 17 bases between. DNA for the CDR3: TGTGCCAGTAGTATAGCTTGGGGCCCAGTTGTCGGCTACACCTTC. Its protein product is CASSIAWGPVVGYTF.

The chain combines TRBV5-6 with TRBJ2-5; D perhaps matches TRBD1 (5 bases). Trimming stripped 0 bases from V and 2 bases from J, with 17 bases between. Germline loops: CDR1 SGHDT, CDR2 YYEEEE. This CDR3 region has 17 residues. In nucleotides, the CDR3 is TGTGCCAGCAGCTTGGGCCAGGGTCGTCAACAACAAGAGACCCAGTACTTC. Translating it yields CASSLGQGRQQQETQYF. The variable domain in full, with the rest retrieved from reference TRBV5-6 and TRBJ2-5, is DAGVTQSPTHLIKTRGQQVTLRCSPKSGHDTVSWYQQALGQGPQFIFQYYEEEERQRGNFPDRFSGHQFPNYSSELNVNALLLGDSALYLCASSLGQGRQQQETQYFGPGTRLLVL.

In DNA form, the CDR3 reads TGTGCCAGCAGCCTGCCTAGCGGGGGGCGGGGAGATACGCAGTATTTT. It encodes CASSLPSGGRGDTQYF. The chain links TRBV5-4 to TRBJ2-3; 11 bases are shared with TRBD2. J lost 5 bases, V lost 4 bases, and 9 bases had no gene match. CDR1 and CDR2 (germline): SGHNT, YYREEE (reference sequence). There are 16 residues in the CDR3.

The rearrangement uses TRBV19 and TRBJ2-3; a possible D gene is TRBD2 (6 bases). The CDR3 length is 15 residues. Germline CDR1 and CDR2: LNHDA and SQIVND (reference sequence). V lost 5 bases and J lost 1, with 13 bases in between. The CDR3 reads CASSLWTGGTDTQYF. As DNA, the CDR3 is TGTGCCAGTAGTCTCTGGACGGGAGGCACAGATACGCAGTATTTT.

The chain uses TRBV20-1 and TRBJ2-7; 12 nucleotides align to TRBD2. The CDR3 contains 13 residues. Trimming took 3 bases from V and 5 from J; bases not matched to a gene: 2. CDR1 and CDR2 from the germline V gene are DFQATT and SNEGSKA (reference sequence). The CDR3 region has the DNA TGCAGTGCTAGTGCTAGCGGGGGGGACGAGCAGTACTTC. Translated: CSASASGGDEQYF.

The chain has TRBV3-1 (or the pseudogene TRBV3-2) and TRBJ1-4; D uncertain. Germline V gene sequence: CDR1 LGHDT, CDR2 YNNKEL (reference sequence). Trimming took 4 bases from V and 8 from J, leaving 17 bases between them. This CDR3 has 15 residues. DNA of the CDR3: TGTGCCAGCAGCCTTGGAGGCCCCCGGAGGGAAAAACTGTTTTTT. This translates into CASSLGGPRREKLFF.

The J gene is TRBJ2-7, the V gene TRBV19; TRBD1 is a possible D gene (5 bases). Trimming removed 5 bases at V and 10 bases at J, with 18 bases between. This CDR3 contains 13 residues. Germline loops: CDR1 LNHDA, CDR2 SQIVND (reference sequence). Here the CDR3 reads CASSLGLLGNQYF. The DNA of the CDR3 is TGTGCCAGTAGTTTGGGGCTTTTGGGGAATCAGTACTTC.

The chain employs TRBV5-1 and TRBJ2-2, with 8 bases lining up with TRBD1. J was trimmed by 4 bases and V by 3 bases; bases with no gene match: 5. The CDR3 totals 15 residues. Germline values: CDR1 SGHRS, CDR2 YFSETQ. The CDR3 sequence: CASSSWTGSTGELFF. The CDR3 nucleotides read TGCGCCAGCAGCTCGTGGACAGGGAGCACCGGGGAGCTGTTTTTT.

This clone was counted once. The rearrangement uses TRBV7-9 and TRBJ1-5; possibly TRBD1 for D (6 bases). CDR1 SEHNR and CDR2 FQNEAQ come from the germline V gene (reference sequence). Trimming removed 1 base from V and 3 bases from J, with 16 bases in between. This CDR3 comprises 17 residues. The CDR3 is CASSLGREGGYNQPQHF. In DNA, the CDR3 is TGTGCCAGCAGCTTAGGACGCGAGGGGGGGTACAATCAGCCCCAGCATTTT.

V and J are TRBV6-2 or TRBV6-3 and TRBJ1-6; tentatively, D is TRBD1 (6 bases). The CDR3 length is 15 residues. The germline V gene has CDR1 MNHEY and CDR2 SVGEGT. Deletions cut 5 bases from V and 9 bases from J, with 17 bases between. Written as DNA, the CDR3 is TGTGCCAGCAGTCCCAACAGGGTAATAGGTTCACCCCTCCACTTT. Its protein is CASSPNRVIGSPLHF.

This rearrangement joins TRBV3-1 (or the pseudogene TRBV3-2) to TRBJ1-2; 10 nucleotides align to TRBD1. Germline-derived CDR1 and CDR2 are LGHDT and YNNKEL (reference sequence). J was trimmed by 6 bases and V by 4 bases; bases with no gene match: 5. The CDR3 totals 14 residues. This chain's CDR3 is CASSLGTGDNGYTF. CDR3 nucleotides: TGTGCCAGCAGCCTCGGGACAGGGGATAATGGCTACACCTTC.

V usage is TRBV5-1 and J usage is TRBJ2-4; 10 positions agree with TRBD1. CDR3 size: 19 residues. Germline assignment: CDR1 SGHRS and CDR2 YFSETQ. Unmatched junction bases numbered 9, after V lost 0 bases and J lost 0 bases. CDR3 nucleotides: TGCGCCAGCAGCTTGGACGGGACAGGGGCCAATTTAGCCAAAAACATTCAGTACTTC. Amino acids: CASSLDGTGANLAKNIQYF.

The chain joins TRBV5-1 to TRBJ1-6; D possibly corresponds to TRBD1 (6 bases). Trimming cost V 2 bases and J 6 bases, with 9 bases left between them. The CDR3 sequence is 14 residues long. Germline V gene sequence: CDR1 SGHRS, CDR2 YFSETQ. CDR3: CASSLQGSNSPLHF. The CDR3 coding sequence is TGCGCCAGCAGCTTACAGGGTAGTAATTCACCCCTCCACTTT.

This CDR3 is CAISEWGGPTDTQYF. DNA of the CDR3: TGTGCCATCAGTGAGTGGGGAGGGCCCACAGATACGCAGTATTTT. The chain couples TRBV10-3 to TRBJ2-3; 7 positions agree with TRBD2. The CDR3 has 15 amino acids. Germline V gives CDR1 ENHRY, CDR2 SYGVKD. J was trimmed by 2 bases and V by 1 base; bases with no gene match: 3.

This clone was seen a few times. This chain uses TRBV5-4 with TRBJ2-7; 7 bases map to TRBD1. Per the germline V gene, CDR1 is SGHNT and CDR2 is YYREEE (reference sequence). J lost 3 bases, V lost 2 bases, and 2 bases had no gene match. The CDR3 is made up of 13 amino acids. The CDR3 sequence: CASSLQGLYEQYF. The CDR3 DNA sequence: TGTGCCAGCAGCTTACAGGGGCTCTACGAGCAGTACTTC.

J is TRBJ2-1 and V is TRBV19; 8 bases map to TRBD1. Per germline, CDR1 LNHDA and CDR2 SQIVND (reference sequence). CDR3 length: 13 residues. J lost 7 bases, V lost 7 bases, and 6 bases had no gene match. The CDR3 DNA reads as TGTGCCAGTATCTCAGGGGGCGGGAATGAGCAGTTCTTC. Its protein product is CASISGGGNEQFF.

V is TRBV24-1 and J is TRBJ2-1; TRBD1 agrees at 9 bases. The length of the CDR3 is 14 residues. Germline values: CDR1 KGHDR, CDR2 SFDVKD. Trimming took 7 bases from V and 8 from J; bases not matched to a gene: 8. Here the CDR3 reads CATRRTGVDHEQFF. The CDR3 DNA reads TGTGCCACCAGGCGGACAGGGGTTGACCATGAGCAGTTCTTC.

This chain connects TRBV5-1 to TRBJ2-6; 10 bases line up with TRBD2. The CDR3 has 19 amino acids. Germline values: CDR1 SGHRS, CDR2 YFSETQ. Losses at the gene ends were 4 bases for V and 0 bases for J; bases not matched to a gene: 10. The CDR3 region is CASSPGRLAGNSGANVLTF. CDR3 in DNA: TGCGCCAGCAGCCCCGGGAGACTAGCGGGCAACTCTGGGGCCAACGTCCTGACTTTC.

A single count supports this clone. The J gene is TRBJ1-1, the V gene TRBV28, with D hard to call. CDR3 length: 13 residues. Germline CDR1 MDHEN, CDR2 SYDVKM. The V end lost 3 bases, the J end lost 1 base, and 6 bases lay between the germline ends. In nucleotides, the CDR3 is TGTGCCAGCAGTTTGGCGGAGAACACTGAAGCTTTCTTT. Its translation: CASSLAENTEAFF.